This T cell receptor beta chain was recorded in a study of blood T cell repertoires in COVID-19. Unmatched junction bases numbered 11, after V lost 4 bases and J lost 6 bases. Germline CDR1 and CDR2: SGHTA and FQGNSA. This CDR3 has 16 residues. All recovered Cohort 3 donors got two negative PCRs, got clearance, or saw symptom resolution. Study processing details: Amplifying reference gene primers gave estimates of nucleated cell counts. Clones were read by immunoSEQ multiplex PCR, and TCRdb kept only the in-frame ones, dropping some. V and J calls and clone size are given by that table; D and trimming were obtained from the DNA. The table lists 95,000 to 150,000 clones, 84% of them singletons.

The sample taken for sequencing was PBMCs or T cells enriched from blood (not recorded which). The chain is built from TRBV7-2 and TRBJ2-2, with TRBD2 matching 7 bases. The TCR originated in a woman in her twenties or thirties who had recovered from COVID-19. CDR3 loop: CASSSRTGLDPGELFF. DNA of the CDR3: TGTGCCAGCAGCTCGCGGACCGGACTAGATCCCGGGGAGCTGTTTTTT.